These 10 T cell receptor beta chains share one sample of origin, sequenced in a study of T cell responses to AZD1222 COVID-19 vaccine. Sequencing used immunoSEQ multiplex PCR; TCRdb keeps in-frame clones, though not all of them. The data hold 100,000 or so clones, with less than 95% observed a single time. The sequencing used peripheral blood, collected on day 0 of AZD1222 vaccination. Source of these receptors: an adult in good health.

This rearrangement joins TRBV2 to TRBJ2-1; 8 bases map to TRBD2. The CDR3 spans 15 residues. The V segment lost 7 bases and the J segment 7 bases; nucleotides outside the gene matches: 12. Germline assignment: CDR1 SNHLY and CDR2 FYNNEI. The CDR3 coding sequence is TGTGCCAGCATGGACCCTAGCGGGCGCGTGAATGAGCAGTTCTTC. Translating gives CASMDPSGRVNEQFF. Full variable domain (rest looked up from reference TRBV2 and TRBJ2-1): EPEVTQTPSHQVTQMGQEVILRCVPISNHLYFYWYRQILGQKVEFLVSFYNNEISEKSEIFDDQFSVERPDGSNFTLKIRSTKLEDSAMYFCASMDPSGRVNEQFFGPGTRLTVL.

The chain employs TRBV19 and TRBJ1-1, with D possibly being TRBD1 (5 bases). Germline lookup yields CDR1 LNHDA and CDR2 SQIVND (reference sequence). V was clipped by 3 bases and J by 4 bases, with 12 bases between them. The CDR3 is 14 amino acids. The DNA for the CDR3 is TGTGCCAGTAGTATCAATGGGGCGCCCACTGAAGCTTTCTTT. Its protein product is CASSINGAPTEAFF.

V gene TRBV7-9 combines with J gene TRBJ2-3; the D gene is possibly TRBD2 (6 bases). Trimming removed 8 bases at V and 3 bases at J, with 24 bases between. The germline gives CDR1 SEHNR, CDR2 FQNEAQ (reference sequence). This CDR3 spans 17 amino acids. The CDR3 reads CASSSNNGGEGTDTQYF. CDR3 nucleotides: TGTGCCAGCTCCTCAAATAACGGGGGAGAGGGGACAGATACGCAGTATTTT.

This chain uses TRBV7-9 with TRBJ2-2, with D unclear. Germline loops: CDR1 SEHNR, CDR2 FQNEAQ (reference sequence). Trimming left V 2 bases short and J 0 bases short, with 10 bases between. The CDR3 contains 16 residues. The chain's CDR3 is CASSLRVTPNTGELFF. The CDR3 DNA follows: TGTGCCAGCAGCTTAAGAGTGACACCGAACACCGGGGAGCTGTTTTTT. The full variable domain, in which reference TRBV7-9 and TRBJ2-2 provide the parts outside the CDR3, is DTGVSQNPRHKITKRGQNVTFRCDPISEHNRLYWYRQTLGQGPEFLTYFQNEAQLEKSRLLSDRFSAERPKGSFSTLEIQRTEQGDSAMYLCASSLRVTPNTGELFFGEGSRLTVL.

Written as DNA, the CDR3 is TGCGCCAGCAGCCAAGATAATGGGTATGGCTACACCTTC. The encoded protein is CASSQDNGYGYTF. The chain is built from TRBV4-1 and TRBJ1-2, with no clear D. The length of the CDR3 is 13 residues. V dropped 0 bases and J dropped 5 bases, with 7 bases sitting between them. The germline CDR1 and CDR2 sequences are MGHRA and YSYEKL.

This sequence joins TRBV6-5 and TRBJ2-3, with 7 bases that match TRBD1. The CDR3 consists of 13 residues. Germline-derived CDR1 and CDR2 are MNHEY and SVGAGI. Germline trimming cut 6 bases from V and 7 bases from J; bases unmatched to any gene: 7. This chain's CDR3 is CASSGIQGHTQYF. The CDR3 DNA is TGTGCCAGCAGCGGAATACAGGGGCATACGCAGTATTTT.

The J gene is TRBJ1-5, the V gene TRBV10-3, with 9 bases identical to TRBD1. J lost 2 bases, V lost 0 bases, and 11 bases had no gene match. The CDR3 consists of 19 residues. The germline V gene has CDR1 ENHRY and CDR2 SYGVKD. The DNA of the CDR3 is TGTGCCATCAGTGAGTCAACGGACAGGGGCAGCGAGGGCAATCAGCCCCAGCATTTT. Protein: CAISESTDRGSEGNQPQHF.

The CDR3 is CSVASLNEQFF. The CDR3 DNA is TGCAGCGTTGCCAGTCTAAATGAGCAGTTCTTC. The rearrangement uses TRBV29-1 and TRBJ2-1; D is unresolved. Trimming left V 4 bases short and J 7 bases short, with 8 bases between. Germline lookup yields CDR1 SQVTM and CDR2 ANQGSEA. The CDR3 is 11 amino acids.

The gene calls are TRBV11-2 and TRBJ2-1, with a tentative D call TRBD2 (6 bases). The CDR3 length is 15 residues. Germline lookup yields CDR1 SGHAT and CDR2 FQNNGV. V shed 5 bases and J shed 5 bases, with 16 bases lying between them. The CDR3, as DNA: TGTGCCAGCAGCCTCTCCCGCGGGGCCGACAATGAGCAGTTCTTC. Translating it yields CASSLSRGADNEQFF.

This clone came up once. The J gene is TRBJ1-1, the V gene TRBV19, with D unclear. Trimming took off 9 bases at V and 1 base at J, with 15 bases between the two ends. The germline CDR1 and CDR2 sequences are LNHDA and SQIVND (reference sequence). This CDR3 spans 14 amino acids. CDR3 protein: CASRSAAENTEAFF. CDR3 coding DNA: TGTGCCAGCCGCTCAGCTGCGGAGAACACTGAAGCTTTCTTT. Drawing the rest from reference TRBV19 and TRBJ1-1, the complete variable domain is DGGITQSPKYLFRKEGQNVTLSCEQNLNHDAMYWYRQDPGQGLRLIYYSQIVNDFQKGDIAEGYSVSREKKESFPLTVTSAQKNPTAFYLCASRSAAENTEAFFGQGTRLTVV.